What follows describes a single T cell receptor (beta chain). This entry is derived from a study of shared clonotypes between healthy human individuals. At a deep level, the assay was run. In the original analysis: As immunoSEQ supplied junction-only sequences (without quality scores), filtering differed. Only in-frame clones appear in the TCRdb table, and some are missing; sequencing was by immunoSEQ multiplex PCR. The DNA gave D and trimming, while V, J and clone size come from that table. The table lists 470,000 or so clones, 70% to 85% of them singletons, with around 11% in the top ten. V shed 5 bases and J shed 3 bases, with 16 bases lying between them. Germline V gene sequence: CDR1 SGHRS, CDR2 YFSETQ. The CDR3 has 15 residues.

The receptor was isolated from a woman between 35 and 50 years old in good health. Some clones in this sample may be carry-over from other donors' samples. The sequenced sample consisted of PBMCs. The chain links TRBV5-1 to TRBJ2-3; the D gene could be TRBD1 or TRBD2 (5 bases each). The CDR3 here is CASSWGSTGTDTQYF. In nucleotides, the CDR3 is TGCGCCAGCAGTTGGGGCTCGACGGGGACAGATACGCAGTATTTT.